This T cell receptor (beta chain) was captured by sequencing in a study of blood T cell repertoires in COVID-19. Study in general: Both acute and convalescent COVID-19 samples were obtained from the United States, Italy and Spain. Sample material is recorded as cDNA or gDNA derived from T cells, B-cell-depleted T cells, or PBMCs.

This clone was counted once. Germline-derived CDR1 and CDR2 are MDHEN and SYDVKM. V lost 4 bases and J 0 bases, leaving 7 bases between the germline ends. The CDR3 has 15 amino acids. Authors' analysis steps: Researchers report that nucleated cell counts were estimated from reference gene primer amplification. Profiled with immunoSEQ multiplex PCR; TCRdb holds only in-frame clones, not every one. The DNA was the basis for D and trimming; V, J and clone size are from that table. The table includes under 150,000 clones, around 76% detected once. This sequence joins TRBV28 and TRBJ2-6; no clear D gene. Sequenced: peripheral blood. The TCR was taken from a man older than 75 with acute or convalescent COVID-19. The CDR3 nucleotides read TGTGCCAGCAGTTCGCGCTTCTCTGGGGCCAACGTCCTGACTTTC. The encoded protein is CASSSRFSGANVLTF.